The 29 T cell receptor beta chains given below trace back to one sample, sequenced in a study of blood T cells in healthy people across ages. A second PCR of roughly 7 to 11 cycles used a sample-barcoded 5' primer and a J-beta primer mix. TCRdb re-analysed the 5' RACE reads in MiXCR, keeping a single row per CDR3 protein. The sample carries 800,000 to 900,000 distinct CDR3 sequences, 55% to 65% recorded once. Sequenced material: blood. These TCRs come from a man aged 30 to 39 in good health.

The chain joins TRBV28 to TRBJ2-5; D call uncertain. With the DNA end fitting TRBJ2-7 better, the J assignment may be wrong. The CDR3 is 11 residues long. Per the germline V gene, CDR1 is MDHEN and CDR2 is SYDVKM. CDR3 DNA: TGTGCCAGTATGGTTCGTTACGAGCAGTACTTC. It encodes CASMVRYEQYF.

This clonotype was detected only a few times. The chain has TRBV9 and TRBJ2-6, with a possible D match to TRBD1 (6 bases). Trimming took 4 bases from V and 0 from J, leaving 14 bases between them. This CDR3 spans 17 amino acids. The germline gives CDR1 SGDLS, CDR2 YYNGEE. DNA of the CDR3: TGTGCCAGCAGCCCGGACAGCTTACCCTCTGGGGCCAACGTCCTGACTTTC. It translates to CASSPDSLPSGANVLTF.

The chain is built from TRBV20-1 and TRBJ1-5; possibly TRBD1 for D (6 bases). The CDR3 length is 14 residues. CDR1 and CDR2 (germline): DFQATT, SNEGSKA (reference sequence). Trimming shortened V by 5 bases and J by 2 bases, and 13 bases separated the two germline ends. The CDR3 nucleotides read TGCAGTGCTGAGGGGGGCAGGGGCAATCAGCCCCAGCATTTT. Protein product: CSAEGGRGNQPQHF.

The chain recombines TRBV20-1 with TRBJ2-1, with 16 bases fitting TRBD2. The CDR3 consists of 16 residues. V lost 5 bases, J lost 4 bases, and 5 bases stayed unmatched. Germline CDR1 and CDR2: DFQATT and SNEGSKA (reference sequence). The CDR3, as DNA: TGCAGTGCTGTGGGGACTAGCGGGGGGGCGTACAATGAGCAGTTCTTC. It specifies CSAVGTSGGAYNEQFF.

Comment on this clonotype: At one end the junction does not follow the germline gene, possibly because of a read error. The chain recombines TRBV7-6 with TRBJ2-3, with TRBD1 matching 7 bases. This CDR3 is built from 16 residues. Per germline, CDR1 SGHVS and CDR2 FNYEAQ. The chain's CDR3 is CASSLDDRAGTDTQYF. Here the CDR3 DNA reads TGCGCCAGCAGCTTAGACGACAGGGCCGGCACAGATACGCAGTATTTT.

The genes are TRBV3-1 and TRBJ2-2; D ambiguous. Germline V gene sequence: CDR1 LGHDT, CDR2 YNNKEL (reference sequence). The V and J ends lost 5 bases and 4 bases respectively, with 11 bases between them. CDR3 length: 14 amino acids. CDR3 coding DNA: TGTGCCAGCAGCGCCCTGGTTGGCACCGGGGAGCTGTTTTTT. Translating it yields CASSALVGTGELFF.

This clonotype has only a few counts. The genes are TRBV29-1 and TRBJ2-3; tentatively, D is TRBD1 or TRBD2 (6 bases each). The CDR3 spans 15 residues. Trimming removed 7 bases from V and 0 bases from J, with 17 bases in between. Germline values: CDR1 SQVTM, CDR2 ANQGSEA. The CDR3 DNA is TGCAGCGGCGAATTAGGGGGGACAAGCACAGATACGCAGTATTTT. It yields the protein CSGELGGTSTDTQYF.

This chain connects TRBV28 to TRBJ1-2, with D tentatively TRBD1 (6 bases). CDR1 and CDR2 from the germline V gene are MDHEN and SYDVKM. V lost 5 bases and J lost 8, with 18 bases in between. CDR3 length: 14 amino acids. CDR3 loop: CASSTTGEGDGYTF. Here the CDR3 DNA reads TGTGCCAGCAGTACAACTGGTGAGGGGGACGGCTACACCTTC.

The chain uses TRBV6-2 or TRBV6-3 and TRBJ2-7, with D tentatively TRBD2 (5 bases). The CDR3 has 13 amino acids. V lost 2 bases, J lost 6 bases, and 11 bases lay in between. CDR1 MNHEY and CDR2 SVGEGT come from the germline V gene. CDR3 DNA sequence: TGTGCCAGCAGTTACGGCCCGGCGGGCGAGCAGTACTTC. This codes for CASSYGPAGEQYF.

J is TRBJ2-3 and V is TRBV7-2; 10 bases fit TRBD2. This CDR3 is built from 16 residues. Unmatched junction bases numbered 8, after V lost 4 bases and J lost 4 bases. The germline gives CDR1 SGHTA, CDR2 FQGNSA. This chain's CDR3 is CASSWDSGGAADTQYF. The CDR3 region has the DNA TGTGCCAGCAGCTGGGACAGCGGGGGGGCAGCAGATACGCAGTATTTT.

V and J are TRBV2 and TRBJ2-7; D is undetermined. CDR1 is SNHLY, CDR2 FYNNEI, per germline. This CDR3 is 14 amino acids long. V lost 2 bases, J lost 5 bases, and 13 bases lay in between. The CDR3 sequence: CASSEQGFEDEQYF. The CDR3 DNA reads as TGTGCCAGCAGTGAACAAGGATTTGAGGACGAGCAGTACTTC.

This clonotype was counted only a few times. This chain joins TRBV12-3 or TRBV12-4 and TRBJ2-4, with D possibly TRBD1 on 7 matching bases. The CDR3 loop spans 13 amino acids. V lost 6 bases and J 6 bases, leaving 12 bases between the germline ends. Here the CDR3 reads CASRRGDRNIQYF. In DNA, the CDR3 is TGTGCCAGCAGGCGCGGGGACAGAAACATTCAGTACTTC.

This sequence joins TRBV29-1 and TRBJ2-5; possibly TRBD1 for D (5 bases). The closer fit of TRBJ2-7 to the DNA end suggests the J call may be wrong. Germline values: CDR1 SQVTM, CDR2 ANQGSEA. The CDR3 runs 12 residues. Here the CDR3 reads CSVDREEDEQYF. In DNA, the CDR3 is TGCAGCGTTGACAGGGAAGAGGACGAGCAGTACTTC.

This clonotype was recorded a few times. The chain uses TRBV7-2 and TRBJ2-2; 9 bases map to TRBD1. Germline CDR1 and CDR2: SGHTA and FQGNSA. CDR3 size: 16 residues. V shed 5 bases and J 1 base; nucleotides not matched to a gene: 5. CDR3 region: CASSPRGQGNTGELFF. The CDR3 DNA sequence: TGTGCCAGCAGCCCACGGGGACAGGGGAACACCGGGGAGCTGTTTTTT. Full variable domain (outside the CDR3, taken from reference TRBV7-2 and TRBJ2-2): GAGVSQSPSNKVTEKGKDVELRCDPISGHTALYWYRQSLGQGLEFLIYFQGNSAPDKSGLPSDRFSAERTGGSVSTLTIQRTQQEDSAVYLCASSPRGQGNTGELFFGEGSRLTVL.

The chain has TRBV7-9 and TRBJ2-7, with 8 bases matching TRBD2. The germline CDR1 and CDR2 sequences are SEHNR and FQNEAQ (reference sequence). CDR3 length: 14 residues. V trimming: 5 bases; J trimming: 2 bases; junction bases outside the gene matches: 5. The CDR3, as DNA: TGTGCCAGCAGCCCGGGGGGACTAGCCTACGAGCAGTACTTC. This encodes CASSPGGLAYEQYF.

The chain uses TRBV20-1 and TRBJ2-1; D unclear. This CDR3 has 15 residues. In germline, CDR1 is DFQATT, CDR2 SNEGSKA (reference sequence). V lost 0 bases and J 2 bases, leaving 11 bases between the germline ends. In DNA form, the CDR3 reads TGCAGTGCTAGAGATAAAGCTATCCCCTACAATGAGCAGTTCTTC. This translates into CSARDKAIPYNEQFF.

The CDR3 DNA is TGTGCCAGCAGTTACCGAGTCTTCCAAAGGGTATCCTACGAGCAGTACTTC. It codes for CASSYRVFQRVSYEQYF. The rearrangement uses TRBV6-2 or TRBV6-3 and TRBJ2-7, with unresolved D. Germline CDR1 MNHEY, CDR2 SVGEGT. The CDR3 runs 17 residues. Trimming cost V 2 bases and J 1 base, with 18 bases left between them.

The chain employs TRBV20-1 and TRBJ1-5; D perhaps matches TRBD1 (6 bases). Per germline, CDR1 DFQATT and CDR2 SNEGSKA (reference sequence). This CDR3 region has 13 residues. V dropped 0 bases and J dropped 7 bases, with 10 bases sitting between them. DNA of the CDR3: TGCAGTGCTAGAGAAGATGGGGGCCAGCCCCAGCATTTT. It encodes CSAREDGGQPQHF.

This sequence joins TRBV6-4 and TRBJ1-1, with D hard to call. V was clipped by 5 bases and J by 2 bases, with 9 bases between them. This CDR3 is built from 13 residues. The germline V gene encodes CDR1 MRHNA and CDR2 SNTAGT. The CDR3 DNA sequence: TGTGCCAGCAGTCGAACGGATAACACTGAAGCTTTCTTT. Translating gives CASSRTDNTEAFF.

This rearrangement joins TRBV10-3 to TRBJ1-5, with no clear D. The CDR3 contains 13 residues. Germline values: CDR1 ENHRY, CDR2 SYGVKD. V lost 3 bases to trimming and J lost 3 bases, with 6 bases between them. For the CDR3, the DNA is TGTGCCATCAGTGACACAGTCAATCAGCCCCAGCATTTT. Translation gives CAISDTVNQPQHF.

The chain is built from TRBV19 and TRBJ2-5; 10 nucleotides align to TRBD2. V was pared by 10 bases and J by 1 base, with 3 bases of the junction left unmatched. There are 13 residues in the CDR3. Germline CDR1 reads LNHDA; CDR2 reads SQIVND (reference sequence). The DNA for the CDR3 is TGTGCCACTAGCGGGGGAGTCCAAGAGACCCAGTACTTC. As protein: CATSGGVQETQYF.

J is TRBJ1-2 and V is TRBV15; D is unresolved. CDR1 and CDR2 (germline): LNHNV, YYDKDF (reference sequence). Trimming removed 5 bases at V and 8 bases at J, with 21 bases between. The CDR3 is made up of 15 amino acids. Written as DNA, the CDR3 is TGTGCCACCAGCGGATCTATGGTTGAGGTAGAAGGCTACACCTTC. This translates into CATSGSMVEVEGYTF.

The rearrangement uses TRBV10-3 and TRBJ1-1; perhaps TRBD1 as D (6 bases). Germline values: CDR1 ENHRY, CDR2 SYGVKD. CDR3 length: 14 residues. Trimming cost V 3 bases and J 2 bases, with 10 bases left between them. Here the CDR3 reads CAISEWGPNTEAFF. The CDR3, as DNA: TGTGCCATCAGTGAATGGGGGCCTAACACTGAAGCTTTCTTT.

V usage is TRBV7-8 and J usage is TRBJ2-7; D assignment may be TRBD1 or TRBD2 (5 bases each). Germline V gene lookup returns CDR1 SGHVS and CDR2 FQNEAQ. The V end lost 4 bases, the J end lost 0 bases, and 16 bases lay between the germline ends. The CDR3 covers 16 residues. CDR3 sequence (DNA): TGTGCCAGCAGCTCGACGGGACGTAGGAGCTCCTACGAGCAGTACTTC. Encoded protein: CASSSTGRRSSYEQYF.

This clonotype was seen a handful of times. This chain joins TRBV10-3 and TRBJ2-7; D gene unclear. The ends were cut back, 8 bases at V and 2 bases at J, with 13 bases in the middle. Germline CDR1 and CDR2: ENHRY and SYGVKD. The length of the CDR3 is 13 residues. The CDR3 nucleotides are TGTGCCATCCAAGGCCAAACACCCTACGAGCAGTACTTC. This codes for CAIQGQTPYEQYF.

The V and J genes are TRBV20-1 and TRBJ1-2, with TRBD1 as a possible D gene (6 bases). Looked up from germline, CDR1 is DFQATT and CDR2 is SNEGSKA (reference sequence). The V gene lost 6 bases and the J gene lost 0 bases, with 23 bases spanning the gap. The CDR3 runs 17 residues. The DNA for the CDR3 is TGCAGTGCCCGGAGGGGGGGCCGGGCCCCAGCTAACTATGGCTACACCTTC. It translates to CSARRGGRAPANYGYTF.

The chain carries TRBV29-1 and TRBJ2-1; either TRBD1 or TRBD2 may supply D (6 bases each). Trimming pared 7 bases from V and 15 bases from J, leaving 19 bases between. This CDR3 has 11 amino acids. CDR1 and CDR2 (germline): SQVTM, ANQGSEA. The CDR3 sequence: CSARTGRSWFF. The CDR3 DNA reads as TGCAGCGCCCGAACAGGGAGGAGTTGGTTCTTC.

The rearrangement links TRBV5-6 to TRBJ1-5, with 7 positions matching TRBD1. V dropped 4 bases and J dropped 4; count of bases not matched to a gene: 11. The CDR3 runs to 16 residues. Germline V CDR1 and CDR2: SGHDT, YYEEEE. The CDR3 here is CASSLRQGRRNQPQHF. The CDR3 bases are TGTGCCAGCAGCCTCCGACAGGGTAGACGGAATCAGCCCCAGCATTTT.

The chain carries TRBV7-3 and TRBJ1-1; 8 bases agree with TRBD1. Losses at the gene ends were 5 bases for V and 6 bases for J; bases not matched to a gene: 5. There are 13 residues in the CDR3. Germline V gene data show CDR1 as SGHTA and CDR2 as FQGTGA. CDR3 residues: CASSPGGRSEAFF. CDR3 in DNA: TGTGCCAGCAGCCCAGGGGGCAGGTCTGAAGCTTTCTTT.